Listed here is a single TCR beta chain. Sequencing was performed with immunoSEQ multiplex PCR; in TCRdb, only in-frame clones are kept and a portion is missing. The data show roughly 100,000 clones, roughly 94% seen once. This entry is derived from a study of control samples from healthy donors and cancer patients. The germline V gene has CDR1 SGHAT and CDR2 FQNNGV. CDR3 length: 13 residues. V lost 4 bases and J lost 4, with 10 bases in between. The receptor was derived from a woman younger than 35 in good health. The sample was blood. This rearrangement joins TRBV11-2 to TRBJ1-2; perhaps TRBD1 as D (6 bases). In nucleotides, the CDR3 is TGTGCCAGCAGCTCGACAGGTCCCTATGGCTACACCTTC. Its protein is CASSSTGPYGYTF.